Sequencing of this T cell receptor (beta chain) was carried out in a study of early stage breast cancer tumors. Clones were read by immunoSEQ multiplex PCR, and TCRdb kept only the in-frame ones, dropping some. Among some 28,000 clones listed, roughly 55% were seen once. Germline V gives CDR1 SGHTA, CDR2 FQGNSA. This CDR3 spans 14 amino acids. The germline V and J ends were trimmed by 3 bases and 2 bases, with 11 bases remaining between them. Sequencing was performed on breast tumor tissue. The chain carries TRBV7-2 and TRBJ2-7, with D possibly being TRBD1 (5 bases). The sequence derives from a person aged 45 to 59 with breast cancer. CDR3 region: CASSLGQEPYEQYF. DNA of the CDR3: TGTGCCAGCAGCTTGGGGCAGGAGCCCTACGAGCAGTACTTC. Combining the CDR3 with reference TRBV7-2 and TRBJ2-7 gives the whole variable domain GAGVSQSPSNKVTEKGKDVELRCDPISGHTALYWYRQSLGQGLEFLIYFQGNSAPDKSGLPSDRFSAERTGGSVSTLTIQRTQQEDSAVYLCASSLGQEPYEQYFGPGTRLTVT.